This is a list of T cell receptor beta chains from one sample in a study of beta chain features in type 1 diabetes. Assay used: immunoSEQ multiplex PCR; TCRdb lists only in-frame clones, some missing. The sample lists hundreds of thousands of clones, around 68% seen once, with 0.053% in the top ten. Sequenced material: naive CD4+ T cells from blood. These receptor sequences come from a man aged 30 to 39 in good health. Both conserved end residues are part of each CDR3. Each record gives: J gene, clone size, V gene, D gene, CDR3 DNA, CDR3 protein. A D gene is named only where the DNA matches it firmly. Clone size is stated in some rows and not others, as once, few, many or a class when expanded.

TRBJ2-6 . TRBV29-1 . TGCAGCGTTGAAGATCCTGTGAGATCTGGGGCCAACGTCCTGACTTTC CSVEDPVRSGANVLTF
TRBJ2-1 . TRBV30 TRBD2 TGTGCCTGGAGTATTAGCGGGAGTGCCAATGAGCAGTTCTTC CAWSISGSANEQFF
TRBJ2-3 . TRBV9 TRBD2 TGTGCCAGCAGCGTATTAAGCGGGACTATGGATGGTACGCAGTATTTT CASSVLSGTMDGTQYF
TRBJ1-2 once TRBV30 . TGTGCCTGGGGGCCCAGCTATGGCTACACCTTC CAWGPSYGYTF
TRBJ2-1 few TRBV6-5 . TGTGCCAGCAGTCCCGGGGCTTCCTGGGCTGAGCAGTTCTTC CASSPGASWAEQFF
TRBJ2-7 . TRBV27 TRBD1 TGTGCCAGCAGTAAACTGGACAGGGGCTACGAGCAGTACTTC CASSKLDRGYEQYF
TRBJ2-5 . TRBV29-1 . TGCAGCGTTAGAACAGGTATCGGGCAAGAGACCCAGTACTTC CSVRTGIGQETQYF
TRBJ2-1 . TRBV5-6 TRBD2 TGTGCCAGCAGCCGCGGGGGACTAGCGACCTACAATGAGCAGTTCTTC CASSRGGLATYNEQFF
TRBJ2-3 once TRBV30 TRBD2 TGTGCCTGGAAATTGGCGGGAGGAGGTGATACGCAGTATTTT CAWKLAGGGDTQYF
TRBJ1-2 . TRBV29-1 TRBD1 TGCAGCGTTGACCTGACAGGGCTTGGCTACACCTTC CSVDLTGLGYTF
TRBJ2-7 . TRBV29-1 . TGCAGCGGCCTCATTTTCCTTGAACAGCGGAGCTCCTACGAGCAGTACTTC CSGLIFLEQRSSYEQYF
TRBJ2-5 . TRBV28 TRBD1 TGTGCCAGCGGAACGGACAGGTTGGAGACCCAGTACTTC CASGTDRLETQYF
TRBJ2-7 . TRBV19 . TGTGCCAGTATGGAGGCAGGCTACCTGGTCAAGTACTTC CASMEAGYLVKYF
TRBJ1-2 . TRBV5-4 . TGTGCCAGCAGCTGGTCGCCGGGGGGAACAATCGCCGGCTACACCTTC CASSWSPGGTIAGYTF
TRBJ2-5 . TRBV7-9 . TGTGCCAGCCCCGAGGGCCAAGGCGGGGAGACCCAGTACTTC CASPEGQGGETQYF
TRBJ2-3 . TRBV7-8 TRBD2 TGTGCCAGCAGCTTAGTTCTTCGGACTAGCGCTCGGATGGGAAGCACAGATACGCAGTATTTT CASSLVLRTSARMGSTDTQYF
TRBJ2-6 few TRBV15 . TGTGCCACCAGCAGAGGAGTAGGAAGGCCTGGGGCCAACGTCCTGACTTTC CATSRGVGRPGANVLTF
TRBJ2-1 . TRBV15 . TGTGCCACCAGCAGCATAATAATAGCCCCATACCGGGATGAGCAGTTCTTC CATSSIIIAPYRDEQFF
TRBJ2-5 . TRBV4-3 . TGCGCCAGCAGCCAAGGGCATGGGGAGACCCAGTACTTC CASSQGHGETQYF
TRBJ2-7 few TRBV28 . TGTGCCAGCAGAACCTTATCGGGGGAAACCTACGAGCAGTACTTC CASRTLSGETYEQYF
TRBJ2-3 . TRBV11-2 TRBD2 TGTGCCAGCAGCCCGGTAGCGGGATTTGGTACGCAGTATTTT CASSPVAGFGTQYF
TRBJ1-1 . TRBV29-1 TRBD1 TGCAGCGCTCAGGGGGTTCACTATCCTGAAGCTTTCTTT CSAQGVHYPEAFF
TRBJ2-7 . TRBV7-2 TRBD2 TGTGCCAGCAGCTTAGATTCGGGAGGCCCCAACGAGCAGTACTTC CASSLDSGGPNEQYF
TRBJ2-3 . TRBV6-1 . TGTGCCAGCAGTGTTTTGGCGGTTACTAGCACAGATACGCAGTATTTT CASSVLAVTSTDTQYF
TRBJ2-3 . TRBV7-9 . TGTGCCAGCAGCTTAGACGGGCTTAATACAGATACGCAGTATTTT CASSLDGLNTDTQYF
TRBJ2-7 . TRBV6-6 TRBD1 TGTGCCAGCGGGTTCCCCCAGACAGGGGGAATCCACGAGCAGTACTTC CASGFPQTGGIHEQYF
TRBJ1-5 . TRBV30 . TGTGCCTGGGCTGACAGCGATAATCAGCCCCAGCATTTT CAWADSDNQPQHF
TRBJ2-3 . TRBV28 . TGTGCCAGCAGTCCCCGGAACACAGATACGCAGTATTTT CASSPRNTDTQYF
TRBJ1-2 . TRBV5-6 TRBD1 TGTGCCAGCAGCACTCGGACAGGGTACAATGGCTACACCTTC CASSTRTGYNGYTF
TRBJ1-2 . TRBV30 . TGTGCCTGGAGTGTAGTGGGGACACCAACTAACTATGGCTACACCTTC CAWSVVGTPTNYGYTF
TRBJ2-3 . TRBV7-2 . TGTGCCAGCAGCTTAGCGCCGGACACAGATACGCAGTATTTT CASSLAPDTDTQYF
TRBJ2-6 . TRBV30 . TGTGCCTGGGGAGGACAGCCTGGGGCCAACGTCCTGACTTTC CAWGGQPGANVLTF
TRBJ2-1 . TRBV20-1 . TGCAGTGCTAGATGGAGGACTCAGTTCTTC CSARWRTQFF
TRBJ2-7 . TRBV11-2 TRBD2 TGTGCCAGCAGCGCGTTACTAGCGGACCCAACCTTC CASSALLADPTF
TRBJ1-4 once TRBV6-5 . TGTGCCAGCAGGAAAGACAGCGCAACTAATGAAAAACTGTTTTTT CASRKDSATNEKLFF
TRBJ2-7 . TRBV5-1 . TGCGCCAGCAGCTTGGGACAGAGCTACGAGCAGTACTTC CASSLGQSYEQYF
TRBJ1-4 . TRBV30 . TGTGCCTGGAGTGTATTTGGGGTGGAAAAACTGTTTTTT CAWSVFGVEKLFF
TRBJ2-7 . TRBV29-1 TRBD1 TGCAGCGTTGCCTGGACAGGGATCTACGAGCAGTACTTC CSVAWTGIYEQYF
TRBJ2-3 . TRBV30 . TGTGCCCTCGGCGCCTTCACAGATACGCAGTATTTT CALGAFTDTQYF
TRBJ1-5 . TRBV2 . TGTGCCAGCAGTGATCCGGGCACAGTTCGGGCGGACCAGGGCAATCAGCCCCAGCATTTT CASSDPGTVRADQGNQPQHF
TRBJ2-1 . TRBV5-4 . TGTGCCAGCAGCTGGGAGGGGGAGAATGAGCAGTTCTTC CASSWEGENEQFF
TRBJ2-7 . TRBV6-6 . TGTGCCAGCAGAGAGGGGCCCTACGAGCAGTACTTC CASREGPYEQYF
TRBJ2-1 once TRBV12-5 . TGTGCTAGTGGTTTGGCTCTGTCGGGGAATGAGCAGTTCTTC CASGLALSGNEQFF
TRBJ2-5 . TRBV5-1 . TGCGCCAGCGCGCCGGGGGACCCGGGGGAGACCCAGTACTTC CASAPGDPGETQYF
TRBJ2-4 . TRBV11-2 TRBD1 TGTGCCAGCAGCTCCCTAACAGGGGTTCGGGGCATTCAGTACTTC CASSSLTGVRGIQYF
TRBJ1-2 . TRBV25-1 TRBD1 TGTGCCAGCAGTGAATCTGACAGGGGCGGCTACACCTTC CASSESDRGGYTF
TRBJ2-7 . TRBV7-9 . TGTGCCAGCAGAGGGGGACGCTACGAGCAGTACTTC CASRGGRYEQYF
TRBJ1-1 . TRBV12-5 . TGTGCTAGTGGTTTGCTCTCCGGCGGGAACACTGAAGCTTTCTTT CASGLLSGGNTEAFF
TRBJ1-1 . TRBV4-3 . TGCGCCAGCAGCCAAGATTTCGAGCCGGCCACTGAAGCTTTCTTT CASSQDFEPATEAFF
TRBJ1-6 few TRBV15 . TGTGCCACCCACGCCCGAGGGGCTCGCAATTCACCCCTCCACTTT CATHARGARNSPLHF
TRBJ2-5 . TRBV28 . TGTGCCAGCACCGACCGACTACCACAAGAGACCCAGTACTTC CASTDRLPQETQYF
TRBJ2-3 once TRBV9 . TGTGCCAGCAGCGCAACCCATAGCACAGATACGCAGTATTTT CASSATHSTDTQYF
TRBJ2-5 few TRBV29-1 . TGCAGCGTTGAAGAAAGGAGCCGTTGGGAGACCCAGTACTTC CSVEERSRWETQYF
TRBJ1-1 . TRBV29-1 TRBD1 TGCAGCGTTGACAGGGGGGACACTGAAGCTTTCTTT CSVDRGDTEAFF
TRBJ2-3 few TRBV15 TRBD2 TGTGCCACCAGCAGAGATCGGACTGCGGGGGGCACAGATACGCAGTATTTT CATSRDRTAGGTDTQYF
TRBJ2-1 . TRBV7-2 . TGTGCCAGCAGCTTAGGCATTCCTGAGCAGTTCTTC CASSLGIPEQFF
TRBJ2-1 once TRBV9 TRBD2 TGTGCCAGCACCCGTAGCGGGAGGGCCCTCTACAATGAGCAGTTCTTC CASTRSGRALYNEQFF
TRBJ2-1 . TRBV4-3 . TGCGCCAGCAGCCAAGACGGGCGGAGTGTTCATGAGCAGTTCTTC CASSQDGRSVHEQFF
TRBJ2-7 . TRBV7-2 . TGTGCCAGCAGCTTAGCCGGAGGCTACGAGCAGTACTTC CASSLAGGYEQYF